This T cell receptor beta chain was recovered during a study of blood T cell repertoires in COVID-19. In the study's own analysis: Scientists estimated how many nucleated cells there were by amplifying reference gene primers. Repertoires were generated with immunoSEQ multiplex PCR, while TCRdb's copy carries only in-frame clones and drops some. V, J and clone size reflect that table, while D and trimming were determined from the DNA. The sample has hundreds of thousands of clones; over 75% are singletons. Individuals aged about 18 to 95 years were recruited from some 26 US areas. Clinical history reported by participants formed the basis on which cohorts were assigned. Input material: PBMCs or T cells enriched from blood (not recorded which). The origin of this receptor is a man aged 25-45 years who had recovered from COVID-19.

CDR3: CASSPLRSLDYGYTF. The CDR3 region has the DNA TGTGCCAGTAGTCCCCTAAGGAGTCTTGACTATGGCTACACCTTC. The rearrangement uses TRBV19 and TRBJ1-2; D uncertain. The CDR3 totals 15 residues. V shed 5 bases and J shed 3 bases, with 16 bases lying between them. The germline gives CDR1 LNHDA, CDR2 SQIVND (reference sequence).